The rows below give T cell receptor beta chains drawn from one sample of a study of blood T cell repertoires in COVID-19. Only in-frame clones appear in the TCRdb table, and some are missing; sequencing was by immunoSEQ multiplex PCR. The data contain over 250,000 clones, approximately 90% of them singletons. Sequenced input: PBMCs or T cells enriched from blood (not recorded which). These receptors came from a woman aged 18 to 35 who had recovered from COVID-19. The CDR3 runs from the conserved cysteine through the conserved F or W. The D gene is left open where the match is weak. Some rows mark clone size as missing; the rest say once, few, many or name a class of expanded clone.

clone_size	d_call	v_call	j_call	cdr3_aa
.	TRBD1	TRBV30	TRBJ1-6	CAWSVPGQGNSPLHF
.	TRBD1	TRBV7-9	TRBJ2-7	CASSATGFSYEQYF
.	TRBD2	TRBV5-1	TRBJ2-1	CASSLVAGGTYNEQFF
.	.	TRBV19	TRBJ1-1	CASSQPGTPNTEAFF
.	.	TRBV16	TRBJ1-5	CASSQTGVEGFGNQPQHF
.	.	TRBV7-8	TRBJ1-1	CASSPREGVTEAFF
.	.	TRBV5-6	TRBJ2-5	CASSFWHSLQETQYF
.	TRBD1	TRBV6-6	TRBJ2-2	CASSARGLAGELFF
once	.	TRBV3-1/TRBV3-2	TRBJ2-7	CASSQYYYEQYF
.	.	TRBV6-5	TRBJ1-2	CASNPGNGYTF
.	TRBD2	TRBV19	TRBJ2-1	CASSMGLAGVGEQFF
.	.	TRBV13	TRBJ2-5	CASSTRQGGETQYF
.	TRBD1	TRBV3-1/TRBV3-2	TRBJ1-2	CASSPHPGQGDYGYTF
.	TRBD2	TRBV27	TRBJ2-3	CASNSGGTDTQYF
.	.	TRBV10-3	TRBJ1-3	CAISEEGDYSGNTIYF